This TCR beta chain emerged from a study of blood T cell repertoires in COVID-19. Study-level information: The study drew acute and convalescent COVID-19 samples from the United States, Italy and Spain. T cells, B-cell-depleted T cells, or PBMCs supplied cDNA or gDNA.

As originally analysed: Scientists estimated how many nucleated cells there were by amplifying reference gene primers. The protocol was immunoSEQ multiplex PCR, while the TCRdb copy is restricted to in-frame clones and leaves out a portion. The DNA was the basis for D and trimming; V, J and clone size are from that table. The data hold roughly 100,000 clones, with around 74% observed a single time. The sequence derives from a woman of 80 years or more with active or convalescent COVID-19. Material for sequencing was peripheral blood.

The CDR3 is CSVEPAWDRAYNEQFF. The CDR3 DNA is TGCAGCGTTGAACCGGCCTGGGACAGAGCCTACAATGAGCAGTTCTTC. V gene TRBV29-1 combines with J gene TRBJ2-1, with 7 bases matching TRBD1. The trim removed 2 bases at V and 2 bases at J, leaving 9 bases unmatched. The CDR3 totals 16 residues. CDR1 and CDR2 (germline): SQVTM, ANQGSEA.